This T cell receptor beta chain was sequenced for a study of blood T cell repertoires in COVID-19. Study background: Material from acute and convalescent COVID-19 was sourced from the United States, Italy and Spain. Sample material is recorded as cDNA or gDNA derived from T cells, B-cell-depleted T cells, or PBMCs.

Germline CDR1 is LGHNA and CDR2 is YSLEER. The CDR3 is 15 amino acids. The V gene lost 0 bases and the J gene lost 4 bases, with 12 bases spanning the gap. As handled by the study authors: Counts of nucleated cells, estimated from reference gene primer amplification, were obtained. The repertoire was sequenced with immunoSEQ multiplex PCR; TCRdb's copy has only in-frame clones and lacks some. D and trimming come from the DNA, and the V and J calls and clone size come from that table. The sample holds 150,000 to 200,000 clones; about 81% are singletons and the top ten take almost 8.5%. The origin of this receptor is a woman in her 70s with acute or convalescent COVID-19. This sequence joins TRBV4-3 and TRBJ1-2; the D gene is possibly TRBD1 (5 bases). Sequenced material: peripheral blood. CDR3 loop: CASSQDLGRGYGYTF. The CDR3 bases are TGCGCCAGCAGCCAAGATCTCGGGAGGGGCTATGGCTACACCTTC.